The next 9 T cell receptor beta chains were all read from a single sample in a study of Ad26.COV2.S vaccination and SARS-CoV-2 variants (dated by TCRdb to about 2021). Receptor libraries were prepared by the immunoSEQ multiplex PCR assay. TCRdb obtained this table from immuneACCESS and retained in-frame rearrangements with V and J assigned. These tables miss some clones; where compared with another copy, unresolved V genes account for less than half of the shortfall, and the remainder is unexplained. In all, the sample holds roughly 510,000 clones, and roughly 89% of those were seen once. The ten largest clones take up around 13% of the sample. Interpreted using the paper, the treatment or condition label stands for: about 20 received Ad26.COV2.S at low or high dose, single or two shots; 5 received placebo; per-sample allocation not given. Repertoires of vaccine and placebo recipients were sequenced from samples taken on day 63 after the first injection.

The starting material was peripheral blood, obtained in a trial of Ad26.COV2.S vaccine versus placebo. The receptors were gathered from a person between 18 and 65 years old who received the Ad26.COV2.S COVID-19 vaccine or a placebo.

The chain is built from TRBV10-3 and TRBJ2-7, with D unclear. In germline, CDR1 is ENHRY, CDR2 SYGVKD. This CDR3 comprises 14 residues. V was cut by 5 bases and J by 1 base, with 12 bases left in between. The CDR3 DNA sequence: TGTGCCATCAGTTTGGGGAAAATGTCCTACGAGCAGTACTTC. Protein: CAISLGKMSYEQYF.

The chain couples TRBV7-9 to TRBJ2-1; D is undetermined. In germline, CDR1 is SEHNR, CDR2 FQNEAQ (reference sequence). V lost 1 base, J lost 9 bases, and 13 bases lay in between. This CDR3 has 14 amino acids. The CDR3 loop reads CASSLGDPKVEQFF. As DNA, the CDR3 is TGTGCCAGCAGCTTAGGAGACCCGAAGGTTGAGCAGTTCTTC.

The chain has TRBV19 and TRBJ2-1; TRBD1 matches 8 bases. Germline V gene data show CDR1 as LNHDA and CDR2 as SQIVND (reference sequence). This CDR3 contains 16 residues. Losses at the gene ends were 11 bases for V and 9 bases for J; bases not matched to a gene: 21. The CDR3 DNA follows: TGTGCCTCCTCCCATCGGGACAGGATTGATCGGACTGAGCAGTTCTTC. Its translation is CASSHRDRIDRTEQFF. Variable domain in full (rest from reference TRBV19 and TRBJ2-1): DGGITQSPKYLFRKEGQNVTLSCEQNLNHDAMYWYRQDPGQGLRLIYYSQIVNDFQKGDIAEGYSVSREKKESFPLTVTSAQKNPTAFYLCASSHRDRIDRTEQFFGPGTRLTVL.

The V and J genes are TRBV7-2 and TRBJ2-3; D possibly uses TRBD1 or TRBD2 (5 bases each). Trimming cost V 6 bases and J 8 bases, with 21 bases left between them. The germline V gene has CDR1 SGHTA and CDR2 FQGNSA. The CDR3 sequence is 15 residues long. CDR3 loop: CASSQDSGPRATQYF. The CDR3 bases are TGTGCCAGCAGTCAGGACTCCGGGCCCAGGGCTACGCAGTATTTT.

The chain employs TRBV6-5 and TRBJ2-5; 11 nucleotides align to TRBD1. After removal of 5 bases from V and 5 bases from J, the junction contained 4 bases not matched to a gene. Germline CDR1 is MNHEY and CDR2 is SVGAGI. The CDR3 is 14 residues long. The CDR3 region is CASSRTGGLETQYF. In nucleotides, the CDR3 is TGTGCCAGCAGTCGGACAGGGGGCCTGGAGACCCAGTACTTC.

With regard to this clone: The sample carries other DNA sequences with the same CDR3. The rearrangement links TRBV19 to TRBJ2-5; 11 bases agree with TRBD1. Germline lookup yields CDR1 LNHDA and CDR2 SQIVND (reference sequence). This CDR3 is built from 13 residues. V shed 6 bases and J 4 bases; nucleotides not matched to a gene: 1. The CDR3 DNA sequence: TGTGCCAGTAGGGACAGGGGGCGAGAGACCCAGTACTTC. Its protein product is CASRDRGRETQYF.

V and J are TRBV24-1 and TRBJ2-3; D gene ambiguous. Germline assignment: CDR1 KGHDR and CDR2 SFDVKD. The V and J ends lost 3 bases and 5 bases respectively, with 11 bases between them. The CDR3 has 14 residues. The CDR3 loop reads CATSDLEARDTQYF. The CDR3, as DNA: TGTGCCACCAGTGATCTAGAGGCGAGAGATACGCAGTATTTT.

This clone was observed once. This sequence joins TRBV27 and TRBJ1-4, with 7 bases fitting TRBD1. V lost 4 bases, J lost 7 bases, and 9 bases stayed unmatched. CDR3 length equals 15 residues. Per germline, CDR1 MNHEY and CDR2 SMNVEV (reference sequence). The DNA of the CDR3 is TGTGCCAGCAGTTGGGAGGGGGCGAGACGTGAAAAACTGTTTTTT. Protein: CASSWEGARREKLFF.

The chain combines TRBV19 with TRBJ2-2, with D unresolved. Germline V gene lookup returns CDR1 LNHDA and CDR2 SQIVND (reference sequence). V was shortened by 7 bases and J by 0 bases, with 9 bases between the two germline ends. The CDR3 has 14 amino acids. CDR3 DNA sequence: TGTGCCAGTACGAAGGGCTCGAACACCGGGGAGCTGTTTTTT. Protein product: CASTKGSNTGELFF.